This TCR beta chain was recorded in a study of cytomegalovirus exposure and HLA in healthy donors. Trimming pared 0 bases from V and 2 bases from J, leaving 10 bases between. CDR3 length: 15 residues. The germline CDR1 and CDR2 sequences are KGHSH and LQKENI. The PCR used 60 Vbeta and 13 Jbeta primers. Profiling relied on immunoSEQ multiplex PCR, and the TCRdb table lists in-frame clones only, not all of them. The data hold under 110,000 clones, with about 70% observed a single time. Sequenced material: PBMCs. This chain connects TRBV18 to TRBJ2-5, with D perhaps matching TRBD2 (6 bases). This receptor was obtained from a woman aged 50 to 60 in good health and CMV-seropositive. The CDR3 here is CASSPPGGQQETQYF. The CDR3 region has the DNA TGTGCCAGCTCACCACCCGGGGGTCAGCAAGAGACCCAGTACTTC.